This T cell receptor (beta chain) was recovered during a study of blood T cell repertoires in COVID-19. The method was immunoSEQ multiplex PCR; TCRdb's version includes in-frame clones alone and lacks a portion of them. The sample lists 98,000 or so clones, 84% seen once, with 26% in the top ten. The sample comprised peripheral blood. The sequence derives from a man in his 60s with acute or convalescent COVID-19.

DNA for the CDR3: TGTGCCAGCAGCCCCCCACTAGCGGGAGGGCCCCCCTACAATGAGCAGTTCTTC. Its protein is CASSPPLAGGPPYNEQFF. This chain connects TRBV3-1 (or the pseudogene TRBV3-2) to TRBJ2-1; TRBD2 matches 13 bases. The CDR3 consists of 18 residues. Losses at the gene ends were 4 bases for V and 2 bases for J; bases not matched to a gene: 8. CDR1 and CDR2 from the germline V gene are LGHDT and YNNKEL (reference sequence).